Listed below are T cell receptor beta chains from one sample, sequenced in a study of blood T cell repertoires in COVID-19. Libraries were prepared by immunoSEQ multiplex PCR; TCRdb keeps only in-frame clonotypes and omits some of them. The table has about 260,000 clones, approximately 89% seen once. Sequencing input: PBMCs or T cells enriched from blood (not recorded which). The origin of the receptors is a woman aged 40 to 50 who had been exposed to COVID-19. CDR3s include the opening cysteine and the closing phenylalanine or tryptophan. A D gene is named only where the DNA matches it firmly. Where a row states a size, it is once, few, many or the class of an expanded clone; other rows omit it.

cdr3_nt: TGTGCCACCAGCGCCATTCAAGGAGGACTGTATAGCAATCAGCCCCAGCATTTT
cdr3_aa: CATSAIQGGLYSNQPQHF
clone_size: NA
j_call: TRBJ1-5
cdr3_length: 18
v_call: TRBV15
d_call: NA

cdr3_nt: TGTGCCAGCAGATGGGGGACAGGGGTACCCCTCCACTTT
cdr3_aa: CASRWGTGVPLHF
clone_size: NA
j_call: TRBJ1-6
cdr3_length: 13
v_call: TRBV12-3/TRBV12-4
d_call: TRBD1

cdr3_nt: TGTGCCAGTAGTATAAGGTTCGCGGGAAGCTCCTACAATGAGCAGTTCTTC
cdr3_aa: CASSIRFAGSSYNEQFF
clone_size: NA
j_call: TRBJ2-1
cdr3_length: 17
v_call: TRBV19
d_call: NA

cdr3_nt: TGCGCCAGCAGGGATGACAGGGCTAGCAATCAGCCCCAGCATTTT
cdr3_aa: CASRDDRASNQPQHF
clone_size: NA
j_call: TRBJ1-5
cdr3_length: 15
v_call: TRBV4-3
d_call: TRBD1

cdr3_nt: TGTGCCAGCAGCCAAGGGGACAGGGCCGGCACTGAAGCTTTCTTT
cdr3_aa: CASSQGDRAGTEAFF
clone_size: NA
j_call: TRBJ1-1
cdr3_length: 15
v_call: TRBV3-1/TRBV3-2
d_call: TRBD1

cdr3_nt: TGTGCCAGCAGTGAAAGGGACAGGAATGAAAAACTGTTTTTT
cdr3_aa: CASSERDRNEKLFF
clone_size: NA
j_call: TRBJ1-4
cdr3_length: 14
v_call: TRBV6-1
d_call: TRBD1

cdr3_nt: TGTGCCAGCAGTTTATGGGGACAGGGGAGTTCACCCCTCCACTTT
cdr3_aa: CASSLWGQGSSPLHF
clone_size: NA
j_call: TRBJ1-6
cdr3_length: 15
v_call: TRBV28
d_call: TRBD1

cdr3_nt: TGTGCCAGCAGCCAAGTTCCTTGGACAGGGAGCTCCTACAATGAGCAGTTCTTC
cdr3_aa: CASSQVPWTGSSYNEQFF
clone_size: few
j_call: TRBJ2-1
cdr3_length: 18
v_call: TRBV4-2
d_call: TRBD1

cdr3_nt: TGTGCCAGCAGTACAGGCTACATAAACTATGGCTACACCTTC
cdr3_aa: CASSTGYINYGYTF
clone_size: NA
j_call: TRBJ1-2
cdr3_length: 14
v_call: TRBV28
d_call: NA

cdr3_nt: TGTGCCAGTATCACACCCGGCGGTGGTACCTATGGCTACACCTTC
cdr3_aa: CASITPGGGTYGYTF
clone_size: once
j_call: TRBJ1-2
cdr3_length: 15
v_call: TRBV19
d_call: NA

cdr3_nt: TGTGCCAGCAGCGTAGGGGGCGAAGTTGAGCAGTACTTC
cdr3_aa: CASSVGGEVEQYF
clone_size: NA
j_call: TRBJ2-7
cdr3_length: 13
v_call: TRBV9
d_call: NA

cdr3_nt: TGTGCCAGCAAGGCAGGAGGGGGGAGGGCATACGAGCAGTACTTC
cdr3_aa: CASKAGGGRAYEQYF
clone_size: NA
j_call: TRBJ2-7
cdr3_length: 15
v_call: TRBV27
d_call: NA

cdr3_nt: TGTGCCAGCAGTACCCAGGGAGGCGGCTACACCTTC
cdr3_aa: CASSTQGGGYTF
clone_size: NA
j_call: TRBJ1-2
cdr3_length: 12
v_call: TRBV28
d_call: NA

cdr3_nt: TGTGCCAGCAGCTTAGATTTGGGCGCAACTAATGAAAAACTGTTTTTT
cdr3_aa: CASSLDLGATNEKLFF
clone_size: NA
j_call: TRBJ1-4
cdr3_length: 16
v_call: TRBV7-9
d_call: NA

cdr3_nt: TGTGCCAGTAGCTTCAGAAACTCTGGAAACACCATATATTTT
cdr3_aa: CASSFRNSGNTIYF
clone_size: once
j_call: TRBJ1-3
cdr3_length: 14
v_call: TRBV19
d_call: NA

cdr3_nt: TGTGCCAGCAGCCTAGCGGGAGCAGGCCATGAGCAGTTCTTC
cdr3_aa: CASSLAGAGHEQFF
clone_size: NA
j_call: TRBJ2-1
cdr3_length: 14
v_call: TRBV6-5
d_call: TRBD2

cdr3_nt: TGTGCCACCAGTGATCTCAGCAGGGCCTATGGCTACACCTTC
cdr3_aa: CATSDLSRAYGYTF
clone_size: NA
j_call: TRBJ1-2
cdr3_length: 14
v_call: TRBV24-1
d_call: NA

cdr3_nt: TGTGCCAGCAGTCCAACTCCCGGGACAGGGTCTCGATCCCTCCACTTT
cdr3_aa: CASSPTPGTGSRSLHF
clone_size: NA
j_call: TRBJ1-6
cdr3_length: 16
v_call: TRBV28
d_call: TRBD1

cdr3_nt: TGTGCCAGTACCCTGGGGCAGATTGGTCAGCCCCAGCATTTT
cdr3_aa: CASTLGQIGQPQHF
clone_size: NA
j_call: TRBJ1-5
cdr3_length: 14
v_call: TRBV19
d_call: NA

cdr3_nt: TGTGCCACCAGTGATGGGGACAGCCTGAACACTGAAGCTTTCTTT
cdr3_aa: CATSDGDSLNTEAFF
clone_size: once
j_call: TRBJ1-1
cdr3_length: 15
v_call: TRBV24-1
d_call: TRBD1

cdr3_nt: TGTGCCAGCAGCCAAGATGTCTCCAGGGCCTATGGCTACACCTTC
cdr3_aa: CASSQDVSRAYGYTF
clone_size: NA
j_call: TRBJ1-2
cdr3_length: 15
v_call: TRBV3-1/TRBV3-2
d_call: NA

cdr3_nt: TGTGCCAGCAGCCGCTTCGGTTTGGGGGACAGCCGGGAGAATTCACCCCTCCACTTT
cdr3_aa: CASSRFGLGDSRENSPLHF
clone_size: NA
j_call: TRBJ1-6
cdr3_length: 19
v_call: TRBV7-6
d_call: TRBD1

cdr3_nt: TGTGCCAGCAGCCCGTTACCCCCGGGCGGGACTAGCACAGATACGCAGTATTTT
cdr3_aa: CASSPLPPGGTSTDTQYF
clone_size: NA
j_call: TRBJ2-3
cdr3_length: 18
v_call: TRBV11-2
d_call: NA

cdr3_nt: TGTGCCAGCAGCTTGGGGGACAGGGGTATTAATTCACCCCTCCACTTT
cdr3_aa: CASSLGDRGINSPLHF
clone_size: NA
j_call: TRBJ1-6
cdr3_length: 16
v_call: TRBV5-4
d_call: TRBD1

cdr3_nt: TGCGCCAGCAGCCTCTCTCCCAACGACAGGTTCTCCTATAATTCACCCCTCCACTTT
cdr3_aa: CASSLSPNDRFSYNSPLHF
clone_size: NA
j_call: TRBJ1-6
cdr3_length: 19
v_call: TRBV5-1
d_call: NA

cdr3_nt: TGTGCCTGGGGGGCCGACTCGGGAAGTAGCTATGGCTACACCTTC
cdr3_aa: CAWGADSGSSYGYTF
clone_size: NA
j_call: TRBJ1-2
cdr3_length: 15
v_call: TRBV30
d_call: NA

cdr3_nt: TGTGCCAGCAGCTTAAGTGGGGGGGCCAGCTCCTACAATGAGCAGTTCTTC
cdr3_aa: CASSLSGGASSYNEQFF
clone_size: NA
j_call: TRBJ2-1
cdr3_length: 17
v_call: TRBV7-2
d_call: NA

cdr3_nt: TGTGCCAGCAGGGGGGGACTAGCGGGTAGCACAGATACGCAGTATTTT
cdr3_aa: CASRGGLAGSTDTQYF
clone_size: NA
j_call: TRBJ2-3
cdr3_length: 16
v_call: TRBV3-1/TRBV3-2
d_call: TRBD2

cdr3_nt: TGTGCCAGCAGCAATCACCTGACAGGGCCCCAGCCCCAGCATTTT
cdr3_aa: CASSNHLTGPQPQHF
clone_size: NA
j_call: TRBJ1-5
cdr3_length: 15
v_call: TRBV6-2/TRBV6-3
d_call: TRBD1

cdr3_nt: TGTGCCATCAGTGAGTCGAACAGGGAAAATTCACCCCTCCACTTT
cdr3_aa: CAISESNRENSPLHF
clone_size: NA
j_call: TRBJ1-6
cdr3_length: 15
v_call: TRBV10-3
d_call: NA

cdr3_nt: TGTGCCAGCAGCTGGGAAGCGGGGTTGAACACTGAAGCTTTCTTT
cdr3_aa: CASSWEAGLNTEAFF
clone_size: many
j_call: TRBJ1-1
cdr3_length: 15
v_call: TRBV13
d_call: NA

cdr3_nt: TGTGCCAGCAGCCCGCAAAGGGGTCCGGACACCGGGGAGCTGTTTTTT
cdr3_aa: CASSPQRGPDTGELFF
clone_size: NA
j_call: TRBJ2-2
cdr3_length: 16
v_call: TRBV3-1/TRBV3-2
d_call: NA

cdr3_nt: TGTGCCAGTAGTATCCCGGCAGGGGGACATGGCTACACCTTC
cdr3_aa: CASSIPAGGHGYTF
clone_size: NA
j_call: TRBJ1-2
cdr3_length: 14
v_call: TRBV19
d_call: TRBD1

cdr3_nt: TGTGCCAGCAGCTCCGGAACGAGGGCAGCTGCTTTC
cdr3_aa: CASSSGTRAAAF
clone_size: NA
j_call: TRBJ2-7
cdr3_length: 12
v_call: TRBV12-3/TRBV12-4
d_call: NA

cdr3_nt: TGTGCCAGCTCGGGGGCGGCAACAATGAACACTGAAGCTTTCTTT
cdr3_aa: CASSGAATMNTEAFF
clone_size: NA
j_call: TRBJ1-1
cdr3_length: 15
v_call: TRBV18
d_call: NA

cdr3_nt: TGTGCCGCGGGACAGGGATCTTCACCCCTCCACTTT
cdr3_aa: CAAGQGSSPLHF
clone_size: NA
j_call: TRBJ1-6
cdr3_length: 12
v_call: TRBV30
d_call: TRBD1

cdr3_nt: TGCGCCAGCAGCCTCATATCAGAGGGGGTTACAGATACGCAGTATTTT
cdr3_aa: CASSLISEGVTDTQYF
clone_size: NA
j_call: TRBJ2-3
cdr3_length: 16
v_call: TRBV4-3
d_call: NA

cdr3_nt: TGTGCCAGCAGCCAGAGCGGTGAGCAGTTCTTC
cdr3_aa: CASSQSGEQFF
clone_size: NA
j_call: TRBJ2-1
cdr3_length: 11
v_call: TRBV3-1/TRBV3-2
d_call: NA

cdr3_nt: TGTGCCAGCAGTTTACAGGCGTATTGTACCTTC
cdr3_aa: CASSLQAYCTF
clone_size: NA
j_call: TRBJ1-2
cdr3_length: 11
v_call: TRBV12-3/TRBV12-4
d_call: NA

cdr3_nt: TGTGCCAGCAGCTCTATCTATGAGCAGTTCTTC
cdr3_aa: CASSSIYEQFF
clone_size: few
j_call: TRBJ2-1
cdr3_length: 11
v_call: TRBV7-9
d_call: NA